The 18 T cell receptor beta chains below were found in one sample sequenced in a study of blood T cells in healthy people across ages. Sample-barcoded 5' priming and a J-beta primer mix drove a second PCR of about 6 to 12 cycles. TCRdb independently ran MiXCR on the 5' RACE reads; one entry per CDR3 protein. The sample includes 1.5 million to 2 million distinct CDR3 sequences, over 25% of them seen just once. The sequenced sample was blood. Receptors were obtained from a woman aged 25 to 39 in good health.

The chain employs TRBV7-2 and TRBJ2-1, with a weak D call TRBD2 (5 bases). Judging by the DNA end, TRBJ2-7 fits better; the J call may be wrong. This CDR3 is 14 amino acids long. CDR1 and CDR2 from the germline V gene are SGHTA and FQGNSA. The CDR3 DNA reads TGTGCCAGCAGCTTAGACACGGGGTCGGACGAGCAGTACTTC. It translates to CASSLDTGSDEQYF.

This clonotype has only a few counts. The J gene is TRBJ1-2, the V gene TRBV29-1; 7 bases agree with TRBD1. The V segment lost 0 bases and the J segment 7 bases; nucleotides outside the gene matches: 8. In germline, CDR1 is SQVTM, CDR2 ANQGSEA. This CDR3 is built from 14 residues. The CDR3 is CSVEESYRGGGYTF. In DNA, the CDR3 is TGCAGCGTTGAAGAATCATACAGGGGCGGTGGCTACACCTTC.

This clonotype was found many times. The chain employs TRBV7-2 and TRBJ2-7, with TRBD1 matching 7 bases. After removal of 1 base from V and 3 bases from J, the junction contained 6 bases not matched to a gene. CDR3 size: 15 residues. Germline assignment: CDR1 SGHTA and CDR2 FQGNSA. The CDR3 coding sequence is TGTGCCAGCAGCTTAGAAGGGGGCAGAAACTACGAGCAGTACTTC. The encoded protein is CASSLEGGRNYEQYF.

This clonotype was seen a few times. The conserved phenylalanine or tryptophan is not found at the CDR3 terminus, so this likely reflects a read error. CDR3 in amino acids: CATSGTRGLGQYL. In DNA form, the CDR3 reads TGTGCCACCAGCGGAACTCGGGGGCTAGGGCAGTACTTA. The chain carries TRBV15 and TRBJ2-7; D could derive from TRBD1 or TRBD2 (6 bases each). Trimming removed 5 bases from V and 9 bases from J, with 17 bases in between. Germline V gives CDR1 LNHNV, CDR2 YYDKDF (reference sequence). The CDR3 totals 13 residues.

A word on this clonotype: One junction end disagrees with the germline gene, perhaps due to a read error. The chain has TRBV12-3 or TRBV12-4 and TRBJ1-4; D is perhaps TRBD1 (6 bases). The CDR3 has 14 residues. Here the CDR3 DNA reads TGTGCCAGCAGTTTATGGGGGCAGGGTGAAAAACTGGTTTTT. Amino acids: CASSLWGQGEKLVF.

This clonotype turned up a few times. The CDR3 region is CATSRDRFVSQPQHF. CDR3 DNA: TGTGCCACCAGCAGAGACAGGTTTGTGAGTCAGCCCCAGCATTTT. The V gene is TRBV15, the J gene TRBJ1-5, with D unresolved. Germline V gene sequence: CDR1 LNHNV, CDR2 YYDKDF (reference sequence). Trimming pared 0 bases from V and 6 bases from J, leaving 12 bases between. The CDR3 sequence is 15 residues long.

A few counts support this clonotype. The chain carries TRBV12-3 or TRBV12-4 and TRBJ1-1, with D perhaps matching TRBD1 (5 bases). The V end lost 7 bases, the J end lost 4 bases, and 16 bases lay between the germline ends. CDR3 size: 14 residues. The CDR3 loop is CASTREGSSTEAFF. As DNA, the CDR3 is TGTGCCAGCACCCGGGAGGGGAGTAGCACTGAAGCTTTCTTT.

This clonotype was observed a few times. This sequence joins TRBV2 and TRBJ2-1; D call uncertain. CDR1 is SNHLY, CDR2 FYNNEI, per germline. V was cut by 1 base and J by 9 bases, with 10 bases left in between. The CDR3 totals 13 residues. DNA of the CDR3: TGTGCCAGCAGTGAAGAGGCAGCCGGTGAGCAGTTCTTC. This encodes CASSEEAAGEQFF.

The chain recombines TRBV28 with TRBJ1-2, with D maybe TRBD1 (6 bases). The germline gives CDR1 MDHEN, CDR2 SYDVKM. V lost 9 bases and J lost 0, with 17 bases in between. The CDR3 length is 15 residues. This chain's CDR3 is CASRKAGAANYGYTF. The CDR3 nucleotides are TGTGCCAGTCGAAAAGCGGGGGCAGCTAACTATGGCTACACCTTC.

The CDR3 sequence is CASRAGLSYSGELFF. The CDR3 coding sequence is TGTGCCAGCAGGGCGGGTCTTAGTTATTCCGGGGAGCTGTTTTTT. The chain combines TRBV12-3 or TRBV12-4 with TRBJ2-2, with D tentatively TRBD2 (5 bases). The CDR3 covers 15 residues. The V end lost 6 bases, the J end lost 6 bases, and 17 bases lay between the germline ends.

The chain has TRBV9 and TRBJ1-6, with a tentative D call TRBD1 (5 bases). There are 15 residues in the CDR3. The germline V and J ends were trimmed by 3 bases and 8 bases, with 15 bases remaining between them. CDR1 is SGDLS, CDR2 YYNGEE, per germline. CDR3 sequence reads: CASSAPPGGDSPLHF. In DNA form, the CDR3 reads TGTGCCAGCAGCGCCCCTCCCGGGGGGGATTCACCCCTCCACTTT.

This chain uses TRBV28 with TRBJ2-1; TRBD2 is a possible D gene (6 bases). The CDR3 is 13 amino acids. The germline V gene encodes CDR1 MDHEN and CDR2 SYDVKM. V lost 5 bases, J lost 6 bases, and 11 bases lay in between. Here the CDR3 reads CASSVGTPNEQFF. CDR3 in DNA: TGTGCCAGCAGTGTCGGGACTCCCAATGAGCAGTTCTTC.

The chain couples TRBV27 to TRBJ1-5; no reliable D call. This CDR3 contains 13 residues. Germline CDR1 MNHEY, CDR2 SMNVEV (reference sequence). Trimming shortened V by 3 bases and J by 5 bases, and 8 bases separated the two germline ends. For the CDR3, the DNA is TGTGCCAGCAGTTTCCAGAGCGATCAGCCCCAGCATTTT. Translated: CASSFQSDQPQHF.

This chain uses TRBV12-3 or TRBV12-4 with TRBJ2-1; D is perhaps TRBD1 or TRBD2 (6 bases each). This CDR3 contains 14 residues. V was cut by 6 bases and J by 11 bases, with 20 bases left in between. The CDR3 nucleotides are TGTGCCAGCAGCCTATCCCACCGCGGGGACAAGCAGTTCTTC. Encoded protein: CASSLSHRGDKQFF.

Ten or more counts support this clonotype. The chain uses TRBV28 and TRBJ2-7, with D possibly matching TRBD1 (5 bases). There are 11 residues in the CDR3. The ends were cut back, 8 bases at V and 6 bases at J, with 11 bases in the middle. Germline V gives CDR1 MDHEN, CDR2 SYDVKM. The CDR3 reads CASGLRGEQYF. For the CDR3, the DNA is TGTGCCAGCGGATTAAGGGGCGAGCAGTACTTC.

There are a few counts of this clonotype. The CDR3, as DNA: TGTGCCAGCAGTTTATGGGAGGGGGCAGGGGTAGGCTACACCTTC. Translating gives CASSLWEGAGVGYTF. V is TRBV28 and J is TRBJ1-2, with 7 bases that match TRBD1. The germline V gene encodes CDR1 MDHEN and CDR2 SYDVKM. The CDR3 totals 15 residues. The V and J ends lost 0 bases and 8 bases, in that order; junction bases with no gene match: 9.

The CDR3 sequence: CASNLKRAHQETQYF. The DNA of the CDR3 is TGTGCCAGCAACCTCAAGCGGGCCCATCAAGAGACCCAGTACTTC. The chain couples TRBV7-2 to TRBJ2-5, with D possibly TRBD2 on 6 matching bases. V was trimmed by 7 bases and J by 2 bases, leaving 17 bases between them. Germline lookup yields CDR1 SGHTA and CDR2 FQGNSA. CDR3 length: 15 residues.

A remark on this clonotype: Relative to the germline gene, one junction end is altered; a read error may explain this. Written as DNA, the CDR3 is TGTGCCAGCAGCCCCAACCGCCAGGAAAAACGGTTTTTT. Translation: CASSPNRQEKRFF. The gene calls are TRBV7-6 and TRBJ1-4; D not certain. CDR1 is SGHVS, CDR2 FNYEAQ, per germline. The CDR3 has 13 residues.